This T cell receptor (beta chain) was sequenced for a study of blood T cell repertoires in COVID-19. Study details: The origin of the acute and convalescent COVID-19 samples was the United States, Italy and Spain.

Sequenced by immunoSEQ multiplex PCR; TCRdb stores in-frame clones only, minus some. The repertoire holds 270,000 or so clones, with approximately 90% as singletons. Source material: peripheral blood. This sequence originates from a man aged 35 to 55 with acute or convalescent COVID-19.

The CDR3 DNA sequence: TGTGCCAGCAGCCAAGATAGGCAGGGCCCCTACAATGAGCAGTTCTTC. Protein product: CASSQDRQGPYNEQFF. The V gene is TRBV4-2, the J gene TRBJ2-1; weak D call: TRBD1 (5 bases). The CDR3 is 16 residues long. Germline-derived CDR1 and CDR2 are LGHNA and YNFKEQ. V was shortened by 0 bases and J by 2 bases, with 11 bases between the two germline ends.